The T cell receptor (beta chain) described here comes from a study of shared clonotypes between healthy human individuals. The study's findings and limits: Some naive CD4 clonotypes, around 4.7%, turned up in common across a handful of donors.

This CDR3 spans 17 amino acids. V trimming: 6 bases; J trimming: 6 bases; junction bases outside the gene matches: 16. Germline CDR1 is MDHEN and CDR2 is SYDVKM. Assay execution took place at the deep level. Per sorted-subset replicate PCR, input was about 180 ng DNA, representing some 30,000 T cell genomes. Profiling relied on immunoSEQ multiplex PCR, and the TCRdb table lists in-frame clones only, not all of them. The data contain 85,000 to 100,000 clones, 68% of them singletons. With regard to this clone: What it binds is unknown.

The chain joins TRBV28 to TRBJ2-3; 9 nucleotides match TRBD2. Source material: memory CD8+ T cells sorted from blood. The subset: CD45RO+ cells pooled with CCR7-negative TemRA cells. This receptor was identified in a man aged 25 to 40 in good health. The CDR3 sequence: CASSPGGSGGEGDTQYF. The CDR3 DNA follows: TGTGCCAGCAGCCCAGGTGGTAGCGGGGGCGAGGGTGATACGCAGTATTTT. The whole variable domain, remainder taken from reference TRBV28 and TRBJ2-3, is DVKVTQSSRYLVKRTGEKVFLECVQDMDHENMFWYRQDPGLGLRLIYFSYDVKMKEKGDIPEGYSVSREKKERFSLILESASTNQTSMYLCASSPGGSGGEGDTQYFGPGTRLTVL.